The 19 T cell receptor beta chains below all came from one sample that was sequenced in a study of blood T cell repertoires in COVID-19. Sequencing used immunoSEQ multiplex PCR; TCRdb keeps in-frame clones, though not all of them. This table holds about 200,000 clones, about 93% found once. The specimen sequenced was peripheral blood. All receptors come from a man aged 25 to 45 with COVID-19, enrolled during active disease.

This clone was recorded a few times. The rearrangement uses TRBV6-1 and TRBJ2-3, with D perhaps matching TRBD2 (6 bases). The CDR3 totals 16 residues. The germline V and J ends were trimmed by 4 bases and 0 bases, with 14 bases remaining between them. The V gene's germline CDR1 is MNHNS and CDR2 SASEGT. CDR3 amino acids: CASSATGDLSTDTQYF. The DNA for the CDR3 is TGTGCCAGCAGTGCCACGGGGGACCTTAGCACAGATACGCAGTATTTT.

The chain links TRBV11-2 to TRBJ1-2; 11 nucleotides line up with TRBD1. This CDR3 region has 15 residues. Per germline, CDR1 SGHAT and CDR2 FQNNGV. Germline trimming cut 5 bases from V and 4 bases from J; bases unmatched to any gene: 6. CDR3 bases: TGTGCCAGCAGCCCGCGGACAGGGGGCAGCTATGGCTACACCTTC. It yields the protein CASSPRTGGSYGYTF.

The V gene is TRBV2, the J gene TRBJ2-7, with D perhaps TRBD1 (6 bases). Germline V gene data show CDR1 as SNHLY and CDR2 as FYNNEI. The CDR3 extends over 15 amino acids. V lost 2 bases to trimming and J lost 1 base, with 12 bases between them. CDR3 loop: CASSEFQGKSYEQYF. The DNA for the CDR3 is TGTGCCAGCAGTGAATTCCAGGGGAAATCCTACGAGCAGTACTTC.

The chain couples TRBV4-1 to TRBJ1-5, with TRBD1 identical over 7 bases. This CDR3 region has 16 residues. V shed 0 bases and J 2 bases; nucleotides not matched to a gene: 4. Germline CDR1 MGHRA, CDR2 YSYEKL. In nucleotides, the CDR3 is TGCGCCAGCAGCCAAGATTCCGGACAGGGCAATCAGCCCCAGCATTTT. This gives the protein CASSQDSGQGNQPQHF.

The DNA for the CDR3 is TGTGCCAGCAGCTTAATGGCAGCGAACACCGGGGAGCTGTTTTTT. It encodes CASSLMAANTGELFF. V is TRBV7-2 and J is TRBJ2-2, with D hard to call. V was cut by 2 bases and J by 0 bases, with 7 bases left in between. Germline V lookup: CDR1 SGHTA, CDR2 FQGNSA. The CDR3 sequence is 15 residues long.

V is TRBV2 and J is TRBJ2-1, with a tentative D call TRBD2 (5 bases). This CDR3 is built from 14 residues. Germline V gene data show CDR1 as SNHLY and CDR2 as FYNNEI. The ends were cut back, 3 bases at V and 8 bases at J, with 14 bases in the middle. The CDR3 sequence is CASSDVLAGDEQFF. The CDR3, as DNA: TGTGCCAGCAGTGATGTGCTAGCTGGGGATGAGCAGTTCTTC.

In regard to this clone: At one boundary the junction diverges from the germline segment, which might be a read error. Other DNA sequences from this sample encode an identical CDR3 as well. The chain uses TRBV12-5 and TRBJ1-5, with 12 bases identical to TRBD1. The CDR3 contains 17 residues. CDR1 is LGHNT, CDR2 FRNRAP, per germline. CDR3 bases: TGTGCTAGTGGCTTGGGACAGGGGGCCTATAGCAATCAGCCCCAGCATTTT. Translated: CASGLGQGAYSNQPQHF.

The chain carries TRBV19 and TRBJ1-5; D call uncertain. There are 14 residues in the CDR3. Trimming shortened V by 4 bases and J by 7 bases, and 14 bases separated the two germline ends. The germline gives CDR1 LNHDA, CDR2 SQIVND (reference sequence). The CDR3 DNA reads TGTGCCAGTAGTACGGGCCCGGGGAGGCAGCCCCAGCATTTT. Its translation: CASSTGPGRQPQHF.

The chain couples TRBV19 to TRBJ2-5, with 7 bases lining up with TRBD2. The junction had 11 bases not matched to a gene; V was cut back by 5 bases and J by 5 bases. The CDR3 runs 15 residues. Germline CDR1 reads LNHDA; CDR2 reads SQIVND (reference sequence). The CDR3 bases are TGTGCCAGTAGTTCAAGGACTAGGAACTCCGAGACCCAGTACTTC. This sequence encodes CASSSRTRNSETQYF.

The chain joins TRBV11-2 to TRBJ2-5, with TRBD1 identical over 9 bases. Germline CDR1 reads SGHAT; CDR2 reads FQNNGV. V shed 1 base, J shed 5 bases, and the junction held 5 bases outside the gene matches. The CDR3 extends over 15 amino acids. DNA of the CDR3: TGTGCCAGCAGCTTAGGTACAGGGGGCAGGGAGACCCAGTACTTC. As protein: CASSLGTGGRETQYF.

This chain links TRBV7-9 with TRBJ1-5; D is possibly TRBD1 (6 bases). The CDR3 runs 16 residues. CDR1 SEHNR and CDR2 FQNEAQ come from the germline V gene (reference sequence). Deletions cut 0 bases from V and 0 bases from J, with 9 bases between. The CDR3 protein is CASSLAGHYSNQPQHF. CDR3 coding DNA: TGTGCCAGCAGCTTAGCGGGACACTATAGCAATCAGCCCCAGCATTTT.

This rearrangement joins TRBV6-5 to TRBJ2-7, with D uncertain. V was cut by 3 bases and J by 2 bases, with 8 bases left in between. Germline V gene sequence: CDR1 MNHEY, CDR2 SVGAGI. The CDR3 runs to 13 residues. The CDR3 DNA is TGTGCCAGCAGTTATCCTCCCGCCTACGAGCAGTACTTC. Translation: CASSYPPAYEQYF.

This chain joins TRBV3-1 (or the pseudogene TRBV3-2) and TRBJ1-4; D unresolved. Germline assignment: CDR1 LGHDT and CDR2 YNNKEL (reference sequence). The ends were cut back, 4 bases at V and 8 bases at J, with 17 bases in the middle. This CDR3 has 15 amino acids. CDR3 sequence reads: CASSLPGLGGEKLFF. Here the CDR3 DNA reads TGTGCCAGCAGCCTTCCCGGGCTCGGAGGGGAAAAACTGTTTTTT.

This chain joins TRBV5-1 and TRBJ1-6; 7 nucleotides line up with TRBD1. V dropped 4 bases and J dropped 0; count of bases not matched to a gene: 10. Per germline, CDR1 SGHRS and CDR2 YFSETQ. This CDR3 has 18 residues. The CDR3 nucleotides read TGCGCCAGCAGCCAGAACGACAGGGCCAGCTCCTATAATTCACCCCTCCACTTT. Residues: CASSQNDRASSYNSPLHF. Full variable domain (missing parts from reference TRBV5-1 and TRBJ1-6): KAGVTQTPRYLIKTRGQQVTLSCSPISGHRSVSWYQQTPGQGLQFLFEYFSETQRNKGNFPGRFSGRQFSNSRSEMNVSTLELGDSALYLCASSQNDRASSYNSPLHFGNGTRLTVT.

V usage is TRBV6-5 and J usage is TRBJ2-2; D perhaps matches TRBD1 (6 bases). CDR3 size: 15 residues. The germline V and J ends were trimmed by 6 bases and 4 bases, with 15 bases remaining between them. Germline CDR1 reads MNHEY; CDR2 reads SVGAGI. CDR3 in amino acids: CASSTGHGRTGELFF. The CDR3 DNA follows: TGTGCCAGCAGCACGGGACATGGGCGCACCGGGGAGCTGTTTTTT.

The chain recombines TRBV6-5 with TRBJ2-7, with 8 bases fitting TRBD1. The CDR3 loop spans 15 amino acids. Germline CDR1 MNHEY, CDR2 SVGAGI. V shed 0 bases, J shed 3 bases, and the junction held 4 bases outside the gene matches. This chain's CDR3 is CASSYSGQDLYEQYF. The CDR3 DNA sequence: TGTGCCAGCAGTTACTCGGGACAGGACCTCTACGAGCAGTACTTC.

The genes are TRBV5-1 and TRBJ2-5, with 7 bases aligning to TRBD2. This CDR3 contains 15 residues. Germline trimming cut 4 bases from V and 1 base from J; bases unmatched to any gene: 7. The germline CDR1 and CDR2 sequences are SGHRS and YFSETQ. CDR3 DNA: TGCGCCAGCAGCGTCCGCAGCGGGACCCAAGAGACCCAGTACTTC. It is translated as CASSVRSGTQETQYF.

V gene TRBV6-4 combines with J gene TRBJ1-4, with TRBD1 matching over 7 bases. The ends lost 11 bases at V and 8 bases at J; junction bases unmatched: 8. CDR3 length: 12 amino acids. CDR1 is MRHNA and CDR2 is SNTAGT in the germline V gene. As DNA, the CDR3 is TGTGCCGAAAACAGGGGTTCAGAAAAACTGTTTTTT. This codes for CAENRGSEKLFF.

The chain recombines TRBV5-6 with TRBJ1-2; D not certain. The V and J ends lost 0 bases and 9 bases respectively, with 6 bases between them. CDR1 and CDR2 (germline): SGHDT, YYEEEE. The CDR3 has 11 residues. The CDR3 protein is CASSLGSSYTF. In DNA, the CDR3 is TGTGCCAGCAGCTTGGGTTCAAGCTACACCTTC.